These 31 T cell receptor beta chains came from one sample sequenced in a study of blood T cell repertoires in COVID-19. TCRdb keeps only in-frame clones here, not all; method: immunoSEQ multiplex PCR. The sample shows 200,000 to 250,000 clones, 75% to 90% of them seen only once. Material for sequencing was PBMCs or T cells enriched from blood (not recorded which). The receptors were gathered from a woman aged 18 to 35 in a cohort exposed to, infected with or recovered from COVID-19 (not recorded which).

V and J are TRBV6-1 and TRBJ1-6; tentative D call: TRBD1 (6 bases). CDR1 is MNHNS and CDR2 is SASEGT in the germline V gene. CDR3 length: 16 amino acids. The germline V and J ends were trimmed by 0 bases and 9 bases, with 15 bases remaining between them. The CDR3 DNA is TGTGCCAGCAGTGAAGCGGCCAGGGGATGGGGTTCACCCCTCCACTTT. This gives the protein CASSEAARGWGSPLHF.

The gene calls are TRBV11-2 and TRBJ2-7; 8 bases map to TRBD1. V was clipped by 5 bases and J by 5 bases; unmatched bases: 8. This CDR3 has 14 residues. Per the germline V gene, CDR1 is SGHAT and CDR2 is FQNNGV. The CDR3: CASSQGQGSDEQYF. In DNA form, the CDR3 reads TGTGCCAGCAGCCAAGGACAGGGTAGCGACGAGCAGTACTTC.

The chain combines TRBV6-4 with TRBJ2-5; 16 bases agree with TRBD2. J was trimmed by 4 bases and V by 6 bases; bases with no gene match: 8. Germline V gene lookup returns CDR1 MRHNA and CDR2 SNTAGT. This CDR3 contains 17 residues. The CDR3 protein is CASSRGTSGGAGETQYF. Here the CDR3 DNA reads TGTGCCAGCAGCCGAGGGACTAGCGGGGGGGCCGGAGAGACCCAGTACTTC.

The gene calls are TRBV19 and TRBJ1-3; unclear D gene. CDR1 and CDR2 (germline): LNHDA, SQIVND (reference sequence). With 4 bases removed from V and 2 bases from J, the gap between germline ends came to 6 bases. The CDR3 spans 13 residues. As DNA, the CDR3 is TGTGCCAGTAGTAGACAACCTGGAAACACCATATATTTT. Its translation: CASSRQPGNTIYF.

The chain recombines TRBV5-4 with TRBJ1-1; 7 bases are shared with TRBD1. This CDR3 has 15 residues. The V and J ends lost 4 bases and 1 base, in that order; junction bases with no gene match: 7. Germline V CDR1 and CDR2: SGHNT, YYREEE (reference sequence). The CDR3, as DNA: TGTGCCAGCAGCCGAGGACAGGTTACGAACACTGAAGCTTTCTTT. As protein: CASSRGQVTNTEAFF.

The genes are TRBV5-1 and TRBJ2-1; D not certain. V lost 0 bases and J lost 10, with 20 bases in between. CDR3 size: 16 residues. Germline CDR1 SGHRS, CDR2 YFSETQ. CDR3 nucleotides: TGCGCCAGCAGCTTGGGGGTGTTGGCAGGCAGAACGGAGCAGTTCTTC. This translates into CASSLGVLAGRTEQFF.

CDR3 DNA: TGTGCCAGCAGTGACGACTCAGCCTACGAGCAGTACTTC. It specifies CASSDDSAYEQYF. V usage is TRBV9 and J usage is TRBJ2-7; D uncertain. Germline V gene sequence: CDR1 SGDLS, CDR2 YYNGEE. V was cut by 5 bases and J by 2 bases, with 11 bases left in between. The CDR3 extends over 13 amino acids.

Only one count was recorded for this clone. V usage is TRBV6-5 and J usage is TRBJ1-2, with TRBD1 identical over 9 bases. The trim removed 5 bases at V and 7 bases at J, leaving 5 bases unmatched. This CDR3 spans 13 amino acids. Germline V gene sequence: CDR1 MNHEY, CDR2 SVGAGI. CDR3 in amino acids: CASSQQGARGYTF. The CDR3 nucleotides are TGTGCCAGCAGTCAACAGGGGGCGCGTGGCTACACCTTC.

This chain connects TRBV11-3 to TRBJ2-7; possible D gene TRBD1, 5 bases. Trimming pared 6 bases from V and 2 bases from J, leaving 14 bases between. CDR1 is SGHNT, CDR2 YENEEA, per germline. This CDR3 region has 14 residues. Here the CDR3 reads CASSPGAVPYEQYF. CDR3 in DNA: TGTGCCAGCAGTCCTGGGGCGGTCCCCTACGAGCAGTACTTC.

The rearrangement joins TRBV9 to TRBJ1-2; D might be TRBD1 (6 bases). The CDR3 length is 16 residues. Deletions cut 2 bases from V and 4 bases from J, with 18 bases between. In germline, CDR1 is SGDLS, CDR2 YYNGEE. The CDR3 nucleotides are TGTGCCAGCAGCGTGGGGGGGGCTCAGTCTCCCTATGGCTACACCTTC. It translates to CASSVGGAQSPYGYTF.

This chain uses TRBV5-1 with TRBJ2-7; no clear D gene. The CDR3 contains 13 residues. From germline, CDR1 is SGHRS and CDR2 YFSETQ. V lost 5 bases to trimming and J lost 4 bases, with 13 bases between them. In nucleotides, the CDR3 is TGCGCCAGCAGGAACCCGATAGAATACGAGCAGTACTTC. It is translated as CASRNPIEYEQYF.

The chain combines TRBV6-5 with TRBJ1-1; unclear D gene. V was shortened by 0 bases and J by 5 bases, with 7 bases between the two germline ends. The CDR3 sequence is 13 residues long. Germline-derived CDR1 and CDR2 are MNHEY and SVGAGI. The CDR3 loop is CASSYSGETEAFF. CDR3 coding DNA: TGTGCCAGCAGTTACTCCGGGGAAACTGAAGCTTTCTTT.

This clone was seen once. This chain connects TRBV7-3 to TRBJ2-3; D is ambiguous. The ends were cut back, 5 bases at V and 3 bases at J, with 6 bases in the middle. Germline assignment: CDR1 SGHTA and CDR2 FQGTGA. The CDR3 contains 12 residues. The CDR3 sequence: CASSLPTDTQYF. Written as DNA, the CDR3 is TGTGCCAGCAGCCTACCAACAGATACGCAGTATTTT. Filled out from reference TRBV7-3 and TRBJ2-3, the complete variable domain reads GAGVSQTPSNKVTEKGKYVELRCDPISGHTALYWYRQSLGQGPEFLIYFQGTGAADDSGLPNDRFFAVRPEGSVSTLKIQRTERGDSAVYLCASSLPTDTQYFGPGTRLTVL.

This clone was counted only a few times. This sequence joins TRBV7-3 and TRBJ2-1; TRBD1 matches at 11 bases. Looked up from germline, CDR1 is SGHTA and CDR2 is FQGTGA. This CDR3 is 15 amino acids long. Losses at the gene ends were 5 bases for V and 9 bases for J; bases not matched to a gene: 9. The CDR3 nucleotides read TGTGCCAGCAGCCCCGGGGACAGGGGGGAGGGTGAGCAGTTCTTC. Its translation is CASSPGDRGEGEQFF.

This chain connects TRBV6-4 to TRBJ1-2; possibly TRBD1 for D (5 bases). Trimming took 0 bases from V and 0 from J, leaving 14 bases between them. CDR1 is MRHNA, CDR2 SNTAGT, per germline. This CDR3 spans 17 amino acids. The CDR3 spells CASSDSWGGEANYGYTF. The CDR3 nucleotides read TGTGCCAGCAGTGACTCTTGGGGGGGAGAAGCTAACTATGGCTACACCTTC.

CDR3 protein: CASSQVAGHLIYTF. The DNA of the CDR3 is TGTGCCAGCAGCCAAGTCGCCGGACATCTCATCTACACCTTC. The chain couples TRBV3-1 (or the pseudogene TRBV3-2) to TRBJ1-2; perhaps TRBD1 as D (5 bases). The CDR3 has 14 amino acids. Germline V gene data show CDR1 as LGHDT and CDR2 as YNNKEL (reference sequence). Trimming shortened V by 1 base and J by 10 bases, and 16 bases separated the two germline ends.

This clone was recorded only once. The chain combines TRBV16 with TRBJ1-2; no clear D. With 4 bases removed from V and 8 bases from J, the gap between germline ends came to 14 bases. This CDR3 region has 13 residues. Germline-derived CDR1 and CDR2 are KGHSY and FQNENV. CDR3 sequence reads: CASSRTGGRGYTF. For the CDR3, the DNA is TGTGCCAGCAGCCGGACTGGAGGGAGAGGCTACACCTTC. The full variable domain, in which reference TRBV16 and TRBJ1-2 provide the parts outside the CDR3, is GEEVAQTPKHLVRGEGQKAKLYCAPIKGHSYVFWYQQVLKNEFKFLISFQNENVFDETGMPKERFSAKCLPNSPCSLEIQATKLEDSAVYFCASSRTGGRGYTFGSGTRLTVV.

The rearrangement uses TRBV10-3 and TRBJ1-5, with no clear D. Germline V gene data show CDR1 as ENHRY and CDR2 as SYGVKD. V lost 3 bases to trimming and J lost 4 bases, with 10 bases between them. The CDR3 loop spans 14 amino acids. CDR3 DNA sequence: TGTGCCATCAGTGAAGGAGAGGGAAATCAGCCCCAGCATTTT. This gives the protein CAISEGEGNQPQHF.

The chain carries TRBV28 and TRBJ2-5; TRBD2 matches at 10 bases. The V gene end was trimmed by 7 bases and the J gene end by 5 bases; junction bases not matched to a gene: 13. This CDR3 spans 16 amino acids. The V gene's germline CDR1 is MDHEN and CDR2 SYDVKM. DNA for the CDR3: TGTGCCAGCACCCCCGTCCCACTAGCGGGACATGAGACCCAGTACTTC. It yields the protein CASTPVPLAGHETQYF.

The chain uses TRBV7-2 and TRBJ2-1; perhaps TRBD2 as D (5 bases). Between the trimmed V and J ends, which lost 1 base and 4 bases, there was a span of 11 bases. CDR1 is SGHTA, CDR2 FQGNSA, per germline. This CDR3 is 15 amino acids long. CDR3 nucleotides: TGTGCCAGCAGCTTAGTGTGGGGAGAATACAATGAGCAGTTCTTC. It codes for CASSLVWGEYNEQFF.

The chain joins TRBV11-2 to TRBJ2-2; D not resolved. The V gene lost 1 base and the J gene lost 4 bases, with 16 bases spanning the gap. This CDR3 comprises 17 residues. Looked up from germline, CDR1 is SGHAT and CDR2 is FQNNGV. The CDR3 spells CASSLVSFRSSTGELFF. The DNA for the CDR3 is TGTGCCAGCAGCTTAGTCTCTTTCAGATCCAGCACCGGGGAGCTGTTTTTT.

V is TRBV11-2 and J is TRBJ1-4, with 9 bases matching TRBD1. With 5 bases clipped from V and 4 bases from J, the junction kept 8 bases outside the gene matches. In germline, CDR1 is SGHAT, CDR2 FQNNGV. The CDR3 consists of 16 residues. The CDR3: CASSLTGGLDNEKLFF. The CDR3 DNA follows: TGTGCCAGCAGCCTGACAGGGGGGCTTGATAATGAAAAACTGTTTTTT.

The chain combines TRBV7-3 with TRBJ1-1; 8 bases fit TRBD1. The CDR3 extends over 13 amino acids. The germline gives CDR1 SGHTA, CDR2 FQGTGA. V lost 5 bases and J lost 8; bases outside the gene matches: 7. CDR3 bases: TGTGCCAGCAGCACAGGGGGGGTTTCGGAAGCTTTCTTT. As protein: CASSTGGVSEAFF. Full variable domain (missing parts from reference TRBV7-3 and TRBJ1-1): GAGVSQTPSNKVTEKGKYVELRCDPISGHTALYWYRQSLGQGPEFLIYFQGTGAADDSGLPNDRFFAVRPEGSVSTLKIQRTERGDSAVYLCASSTGGVSEAFFGQGTRLTVV.

The CDR3 DNA sequence: TGTGCCAGCAGTTACTCCAGGAGGTATGGCTACACCTTC. Protein product: CASSYSRRYGYTF. This chain connects TRBV6-5 to TRBJ1-2, with no clear D. The CDR3 has 13 amino acids. Germline V gene data show CDR1 as MNHEY and CDR2 as SVGAGI. V gave up 0 bases and J gave up 5 bases, with 7 bases separating them.

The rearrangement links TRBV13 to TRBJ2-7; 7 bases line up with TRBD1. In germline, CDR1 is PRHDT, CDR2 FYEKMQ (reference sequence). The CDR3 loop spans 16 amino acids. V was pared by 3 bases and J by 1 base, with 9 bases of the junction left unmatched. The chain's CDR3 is CASSFKQGILSYEQYF. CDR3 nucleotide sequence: TGTGCCAGCAGCTTTAAACAGGGGATCTTATCCTACGAGCAGTACTTC.

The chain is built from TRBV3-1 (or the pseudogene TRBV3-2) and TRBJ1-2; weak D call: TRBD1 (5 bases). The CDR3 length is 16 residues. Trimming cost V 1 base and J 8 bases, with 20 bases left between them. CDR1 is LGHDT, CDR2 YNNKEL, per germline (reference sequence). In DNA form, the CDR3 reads TGTGCCAGCAGCCAAGGGCCCGGGACTTCCCCCGGGGGCTACACCTTC. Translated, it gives CASSQGPGTSPGGYTF.

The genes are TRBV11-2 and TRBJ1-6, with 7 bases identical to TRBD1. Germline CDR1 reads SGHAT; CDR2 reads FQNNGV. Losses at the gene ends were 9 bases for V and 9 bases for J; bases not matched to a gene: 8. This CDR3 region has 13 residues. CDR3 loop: CASSEGASSPLHF. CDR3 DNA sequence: TGTGCCAGTTCCGAGGGGGCAAGTTCACCCCTCCACTTT.

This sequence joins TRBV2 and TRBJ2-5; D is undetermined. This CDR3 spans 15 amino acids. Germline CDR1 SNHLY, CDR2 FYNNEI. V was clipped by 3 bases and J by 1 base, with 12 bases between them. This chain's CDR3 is CASSEAGHPQETQYF. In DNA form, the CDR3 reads TGTGCCAGCAGTGAGGCAGGTCACCCCCAAGAGACCCAGTACTTC.

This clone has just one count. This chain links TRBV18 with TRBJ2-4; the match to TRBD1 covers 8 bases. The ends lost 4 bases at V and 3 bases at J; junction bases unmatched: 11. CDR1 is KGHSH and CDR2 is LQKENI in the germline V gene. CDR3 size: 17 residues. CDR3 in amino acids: CASSRADREDVKNIQYF. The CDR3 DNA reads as TGTGCCAGCTCACGGGCGGACAGGGAGGATGTCAAAAACATTCAGTACTTC.

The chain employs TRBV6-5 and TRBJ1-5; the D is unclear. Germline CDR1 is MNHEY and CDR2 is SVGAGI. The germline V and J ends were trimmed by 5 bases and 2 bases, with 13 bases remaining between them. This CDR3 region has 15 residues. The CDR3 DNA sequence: TGTGCCAGCAGTCCCCTCCGCGGGGGCAATCAGCCCCAGCATTTT. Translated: CASSPLRGGNQPQHF.

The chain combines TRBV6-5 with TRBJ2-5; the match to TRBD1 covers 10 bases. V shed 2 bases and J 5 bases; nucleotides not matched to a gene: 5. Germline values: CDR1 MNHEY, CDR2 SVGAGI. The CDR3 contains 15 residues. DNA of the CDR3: TGTGCCAGCAGTTACGGGACAGGGGTCGAGGAGACCCAGTACTTC. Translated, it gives CASSYGTGVEETQYF.